These T cell receptor beta chains were read from a single sample in a study of CD8 T cells in Susac syndrome. One entry per CDR3 protein results from TCRdb running MiXCR on the immunoSEQ multiplex PCR reads. The sample includes about 300,000 distinct CDR3 sequences, approximately 90% of them seen just once. The sample comprised CD4+ T cells from PBMCs. The source of these receptors is a human donor with multiple sclerosis. Each CDR3 is given with its conserved first and last residue. Fields, in order: V gene, clone size, CDR3 length, D gene, J gene, CDR3 DNA, CDR3 protein. A D gene is named only where the DNA matches it firmly. Size values are once, few and many counts, or a class for expanded clones, and some rows have none.

v_call: TRBV5-4; clone_size: NA; cdr3_length: 15; d_call: TRBD1; j_call: TRBJ2-7; cdr3_nt: TGTGCCAGCAGCCGCCCGGGACAGCAAGACTACGAGCAGTACTTC; cdr3_aa: CASSRPGQQDYEQYF
v_call: TRBV6-5; clone_size: NA; cdr3_length: 14; d_call: NA; j_call: TRBJ1-4; cdr3_nt: TGTGCCAGCAGCCGATTCCCAACTAATGAAAAACTGTTTTTT; cdr3_aa: CASSRFPTNEKLFF
v_call: TRBV5-1; clone_size: NA; cdr3_length: 17; d_call: TRBD1; j_call: TRBJ1-2; cdr3_nt: TGCGCCAGCAGCTTGGAGGCGACAGGGGGCTCCGACTATGGCTACACCTTC; cdr3_aa: CASSLEATGGSDYGYTF
v_call: TRBV12-3/TRBV12-4; clone_size: NA; cdr3_length: 13; d_call: TRBD2; j_call: TRBJ2-7; cdr3_nt: TGTGCCAGCAGCCTGGGAGGGCCTAGGGAGCAGTACTTC; cdr3_aa: CASSLGGPREQYF
v_call: TRBV7-2; clone_size: NA; cdr3_length: 15; d_call: TRBD1; j_call: TRBJ1-5; cdr3_nt: TGTGCCAGCAGCTTGACGAGGGGGCAAGGTCAGCCCCAGCATTTT; cdr3_aa: CASSLTRGQGQPQHF
v_call: TRBV7-9; clone_size: NA; cdr3_length: 16; d_call: NA; j_call: TRBJ2-3; cdr3_nt: TGTGCCAGCAGCTCTCTTGCAGGGGTGGGCACAGATACGCAGTATTTT; cdr3_aa: CASSSLAGVGTDTQYF
v_call: TRBV24-1; clone_size: NA; cdr3_length: 15; d_call: TRBD2; j_call: TRBJ2-5; cdr3_nt: TGTGCCACCAGTGCCCTGGGACTAGCGACGGAGACCCAGTACTTC; cdr3_aa: CATSALGLATETQYF
v_call: TRBV12-3/TRBV12-4; clone_size: NA; cdr3_length: 14; d_call: NA; j_call: TRBJ2-3; cdr3_nt: TGTGCCAGCAGTTTAGGAGACTACCAAGATACGCAGTATTTT; cdr3_aa: CASSLGDYQDTQYF
v_call: TRBV30; clone_size: NA; cdr3_length: 14; d_call: NA; j_call: TRBJ1-4; cdr3_nt: TGTGCCTGGAGTGTACGGGTGGGAGGAGAAAAACTGTTTTTT; cdr3_aa: CAWSVRVGGEKLFF
v_call: TRBV6-5; clone_size: NA; cdr3_length: 16; d_call: TRBD1; j_call: TRBJ2-2; cdr3_nt: TGTGCCAGCAGTTACCCGACAGGGACGAACACCGGGGAGCTGTTTTTT; cdr3_aa: CASSYPTGTNTGELFF
v_call: TRBV3-1; clone_size: NA; cdr3_length: 18; d_call: TRBD2; j_call: TRBJ2-7; cdr3_nt: TGTGCCAGCAGCCAGCATACACGGACTAGCGGGAGTAAGGGCGAGCAGTACTTC; cdr3_aa: CASSQHTRTSGSKGEQYF
v_call: TRBV7-6; clone_size: NA; cdr3_length: 17; d_call: TRBD1; j_call: TRBJ1-1; cdr3_nt: TGTGCCAGCAGCGAACGACAGGGAATCAGGGGGAACACTGAAGCTTTCTTT; cdr3_aa: CASSERQGIRGNTEAFF
v_call: TRBV14; clone_size: NA; cdr3_length: 13; d_call: NA; j_call: TRBJ1-2; cdr3_nt: TGTGCCAGCAGCCAAGAAGGGGGGCTCGGCTACACCTTC; cdr3_aa: CASSQEGGLGYTF
v_call: TRBV12-3/TRBV12-4; clone_size: NA; cdr3_length: 16; d_call: TRBD2; j_call: TRBJ2-1; cdr3_nt: TGTGCCAGCAGTTTAGCGTCGGCTAGCGGGGGCTATGAGCAGTTCTTC; cdr3_aa: CASSLASASGGYEQFF
v_call: TRBV5-4; clone_size: NA; cdr3_length: 15; d_call: NA; j_call: TRBJ2-1; cdr3_nt: TGTGCCAGCAGCTTGGGGACTCCCGGCCGAAATGAGCAGTTCTTC; cdr3_aa: CASSLGTPGRNEQFF
v_call: TRBV18; clone_size: NA; cdr3_length: 17; d_call: TRBD1; j_call: TRBJ2-5; cdr3_nt: TGTGCCAGCTCACCACAATCGGGACAGGGGACCCGAGAGACCCAGTACTTC; cdr3_aa: CASSPQSGQGTRETQYF
v_call: TRBV6-6; clone_size: NA; cdr3_length: 15; d_call: TRBD2; j_call: TRBJ2-3; cdr3_nt: TGTGCCAGCAGTAAACTAGCGGGCAAGAGAGATACGCAGTATTTT; cdr3_aa: CASSKLAGKRDTQYF
v_call: TRBV24-1; clone_size: NA; cdr3_length: 14; d_call: NA; j_call: TRBJ2-3; cdr3_nt: TGTGCCACCAGTGATTCGGGGATCGGAGGCACGCAGTATTTT; cdr3_aa: CATSDSGIGGTQYF
v_call: TRBV5-1; clone_size: once; cdr3_length: 14; d_call: NA; j_call: TRBJ1-1; cdr3_nt: TGCGCCAGCAGCTTTAGGGGCGGACGAAATGAAGCTTTCTTT; cdr3_aa: CASSFRGGRNEAFF
v_call: TRBV6-2/TRBV6-3; clone_size: once; cdr3_length: 13; d_call: NA; j_call: TRBJ1-1; cdr3_nt: TGTGCCACCCAGCAGGCGACGAACACTGAAGCTTTCTTT; cdr3_aa: CATQQATNTEAFF
v_call: TRBV6-1; clone_size: NA; cdr3_length: 16; d_call: TRBD1; j_call: TRBJ2-7; cdr3_nt: TGTGCCACCCTTACAATCCTCGGGACAGGGAACTACGAGCAGTACTTC; cdr3_aa: CATLTILGTGNYEQYF
v_call: TRBV4-3; clone_size: NA; cdr3_length: 19; d_call: TRBD2; j_call: TRBJ2-1; cdr3_nt: TGCGCCAGCACGCCGGGGGCGGTGCGGGCGGGAGGGCTCGGGAATGAGCAGTTCTTC; cdr3_aa: CASTPGAVRAGGLGNEQFF
v_call: TRBV24-1; clone_size: NA; cdr3_length: 15; d_call: NA; j_call: TRBJ2-7; cdr3_nt: TGTGCCACCACCGGAGGAGGGTTAAAATCCTACGAGCAGTACTTC; cdr3_aa: CATTGGGLKSYEQYF
v_call: TRBV5-1; clone_size: NA; cdr3_length: 13; d_call: TRBD2; j_call: TRBJ2-3; cdr3_nt: TGCGCCAGCAAGGGACTAGCCACAGATACGCAGTATTTT; cdr3_aa: CASKGLATDTQYF
v_call: TRBV12-3/TRBV12-4; clone_size: NA; cdr3_length: 12; d_call: NA; j_call: TRBJ1-6; cdr3_nt: TGTGCCAGCAGTTTATCAGTCTCACCCCTCCACTTT; cdr3_aa: CASSLSVSPLHF
v_call: TRBV9; clone_size: NA; cdr3_length: 16; d_call: NA; j_call: TRBJ1-3; cdr3_nt: TGTGCCAGCAGCGAAAGGGGAGACAGACCAGGAAACACCATATATTTT; cdr3_aa: CASSERGDRPGNTIYF
v_call: TRBV5-4; clone_size: NA; cdr3_length: 14; d_call: NA; j_call: TRBJ2-1; cdr3_nt: TGTGCCAGCAGCTTGGGGGACAACAGAGGTGAGCAGTTCTTC; cdr3_aa: CASSLGDNRGEQFF
v_call: TRBV7-9; clone_size: NA; cdr3_length: 17; d_call: NA; j_call: TRBJ1-4; cdr3_nt: TGTGCCAGCAGCACCCCACCCGGAGACGAGGCTAATGAAAAACTGTTTTTT; cdr3_aa: CASSTPPGDEANEKLFF
v_call: TRBV11-1; clone_size: NA; cdr3_length: 14; d_call: NA; j_call: TRBJ1-1; cdr3_nt: TGTGCCAGCACGCCCCGCAGCCTGGGGACTGAAGCTTTCTTT; cdr3_aa: CASTPRSLGTEAFF
v_call: TRBV19; clone_size: NA; cdr3_length: 17; d_call: TRBD2; j_call: TRBJ2-1; cdr3_nt: TGTGCCAGTAGTCCCCTAGCGGGGGTGAGGACCTACAATGAGCAGTTCTTC; cdr3_aa: CASSPLAGVRTYNEQFF
v_call: TRBV5-1; clone_size: once; cdr3_length: 15; d_call: TRBD1; j_call: TRBJ2-7; cdr3_nt: TGCGCCAGCAGCGATCACAGGGGGATAAACTACGAGCAGTACTTC; cdr3_aa: CASSDHRGINYEQYF
v_call: TRBV7-9; clone_size: NA; cdr3_length: 14; d_call: TRBD2; j_call: TRBJ2-7; cdr3_nt: TGTGCCAGCAGCCGACTAGCGGCCTCCTACGAGCAGTACTTC; cdr3_aa: CASSRLAASYEQYF
v_call: TRBV20-1; clone_size: NA; cdr3_length: 13; d_call: NA; j_call: TRBJ2-5; cdr3_nt: TGCAGTGCCAGACCCCAGGGCCACGAGACCCAGTACTTC; cdr3_aa: CSARPQGHETQYF
v_call: TRBV7-9; clone_size: NA; cdr3_length: 16; d_call: TRBD1; j_call: TRBJ2-3; cdr3_nt: TGTGCCAGCAGCAAAAGACAGGGCCCTAGCACAGATACGCAGTATTTT; cdr3_aa: CASSKRQGPSTDTQYF
v_call: TRBV7-9; clone_size: once; cdr3_length: 16; d_call: NA; j_call: TRBJ2-3; cdr3_nt: TGTGCCAGCAGCCCGGCACTAACCTCTAGCACAGATACGCAGTATTTT; cdr3_aa: CASSPALTSSTDTQYF
v_call: TRBV7-3; clone_size: NA; cdr3_length: 15; d_call: NA; j_call: TRBJ2-3; cdr3_nt: TGTGCCAGCAGCTTCGCAGGGCAAACCACAGATACGCAGTATTTT; cdr3_aa: CASSFAGQTTDTQYF
v_call: TRBV3-1; clone_size: NA; cdr3_length: 15; d_call: NA; j_call: TRBJ1-1; cdr3_nt: TGTGCCAGCAGCCATCTGGGGACTGGGAACACTGAAGCTTTCTTT; cdr3_aa: CASSHLGTGNTEAFF
v_call: TRBV25-1; clone_size: few; cdr3_length: 13; d_call: NA; j_call: TRBJ1-1; cdr3_nt: TGTGCCAGCAGTGAGAGGGAGAACACTGAAGCTTTCTTT; cdr3_aa: CASSERENTEAFF
v_call: TRBV6-2/TRBV6-3; clone_size: NA; cdr3_length: 14; d_call: TRBD1; j_call: TRBJ1-1; cdr3_nt: TGTGCCAGCAGTTCGCGACAGGGTGTCGCTGAAGCTTTCTTT; cdr3_aa: CASSSRQGVAEAFF
v_call: TRBV5-1; clone_size: NA; cdr3_length: 10; d_call: NA; j_call: TRBJ2-7; cdr3_nt: TGCGCCAGCAGCCTCAGCGAGCAGTACTTC; cdr3_aa: CASSLSEQYF
v_call: TRBV30; clone_size: NA; cdr3_length: 14; d_call: NA; j_call: TRBJ2-2; cdr3_nt: TGTGCCTGGAGTGGACGGAGAAGGACCGGGGAGCTGTTTTTT; cdr3_aa: CAWSGRRRTGELFF
v_call: TRBV7-9; clone_size: NA; cdr3_length: 14; d_call: TRBD2; j_call: TRBJ2-5; cdr3_nt: TGTGCCACCAGAAGTAACCCAGCGGGGGAGACCCAGTACTTC; cdr3_aa: CATRSNPAGETQYF
v_call: TRBV5-1; clone_size: once; cdr3_length: 14; d_call: NA; j_call: TRBJ1-1; cdr3_nt: TGCGCCAGCAGCTCCCCTACTACGGTCCCTGAAGCTTTCTTT; cdr3_aa: CASSSPTTVPEAFF
v_call: TRBV12-3/TRBV12-4; clone_size: NA; cdr3_length: 13; d_call: NA; j_call: TRBJ2-7; cdr3_nt: TGTGCCAGCAGTTTCCAGTTTGGGTTTCAGCAGTACTTC; cdr3_aa: CASSFQFGFQQYF
v_call: TRBV9; clone_size: NA; cdr3_length: 19; d_call: NA; j_call: TRBJ2-5; cdr3_nt: TGTGCCAGCAGCCCAGGGGGCCGGGGTAGCGGGAGAGAGCAAGAGACCCAGTACTTC; cdr3_aa: CASSPGGRGSGREQETQYF
v_call: TRBV7-3; clone_size: NA; cdr3_length: 13; d_call: NA; j_call: TRBJ2-1; cdr3_nt: TGTGCCAGCAGCCCGGGGACTGCACTCAGGCAGTTCTTC; cdr3_aa: CASSPGTALRQFF
v_call: TRBV9; clone_size: NA; cdr3_length: 14; d_call: TRBD1; j_call: TRBJ1-2; cdr3_nt: TGTGCCAGCAGCGTATTACCAGGGGGCGATGGCTACACCTTC; cdr3_aa: CASSVLPGGDGYTF
v_call: TRBV2; clone_size: NA; cdr3_length: 15; d_call: TRBD1; j_call: TRBJ2-7; cdr3_nt: TGTGCCAGCACGGCTGGGCAGGGGGTTTTCTACGAGCAGTACTTC; cdr3_aa: CASTAGQGVFYEQYF
v_call: TRBV9; clone_size: once; cdr3_length: 15; d_call: NA; j_call: TRBJ2-7; cdr3_nt: TGTGCCAGCAGCGCTCTAGATTCTGGCTCCTACGAGCAGTACTTC; cdr3_aa: CASSALDSGSYEQYF
v_call: TRBV20-1; clone_size: NA; cdr3_length: 16; d_call: NA; j_call: TRBJ2-3; cdr3_nt: TGCAGTGCTGGGGGCCCCGGCGGGGGTGTAACAGATACGCAGTATTTT; cdr3_aa: CSAGGPGGGVTDTQYF
v_call: TRBV3-1; clone_size: NA; cdr3_length: 13; d_call: NA; j_call: TRBJ1-1; cdr3_nt: TGTGCCAGCAGGCAAAGGGGGAACACTGAAGCTTTCTTT; cdr3_aa: CASRQRGNTEAFF
v_call: TRBV19; clone_size: NA; cdr3_length: 14; d_call: NA; j_call: TRBJ2-3; cdr3_nt: TGTGCCAGTAGTACCCTCTCGACAGGCCGGCTTTTGTATTTT; cdr3_aa: CASSTLSTGRLLYF
v_call: TRBV7-2; clone_size: NA; cdr3_length: 15; d_call: NA; j_call: TRBJ1-2; cdr3_nt: TGTGCCAGCAGCTTAGATCCAAAGGCCCGACATGGCTACACCTTC; cdr3_aa: CASSLDPKARHGYTF
v_call: TRBV20-1; clone_size: NA; cdr3_length: 15; d_call: TRBD2; j_call: TRBJ2-1; cdr3_nt: TGCAGCTCCACCTCGGGACTAGTGGGGGTGGCTGAGCAGTTCTTC; cdr3_aa: CSSTSGLVGVAEQFF
v_call: TRBV7-2; clone_size: NA; cdr3_length: 15; d_call: NA; j_call: TRBJ2-3; cdr3_nt: TGTGCCAGCAGCTTTAGCCAGGGGAGGACAGATACGCAGTATTTT; cdr3_aa: CASSFSQGRTDTQYF
v_call: TRBV20-1; clone_size: NA; cdr3_length: 15; d_call: NA; j_call: TRBJ1-1; cdr3_nt: TGCAGTGCTAGCAGGGGAACACCCTCGAACACTGAAGCTTTCTTT; cdr3_aa: CSASRGTPSNTEAFF
v_call: TRBV20-1; clone_size: NA; cdr3_length: 15; d_call: TRBD2; j_call: TRBJ2-3; cdr3_nt: TGCAGTGCTAGGTCTAGCGGGGGGAAGACAGATACGCAGTATTTT; cdr3_aa: CSARSSGGKTDTQYF
v_call: TRBV9; clone_size: NA; cdr3_length: 16; d_call: TRBD2; j_call: TRBJ2-1; cdr3_nt: TGTGCCAGCAGCCCTAGGACTAGCGGTACCTACAATGAGCAGTTCTTC; cdr3_aa: CASSPRTSGTYNEQFF
v_call: TRBV9; clone_size: NA; cdr3_length: 17; d_call: TRBD2; j_call: TRBJ2-5; cdr3_nt: TGTGCCAGCAGCCTCCGGGTACAGCGGGGGCCCGGAGAGACCCAGTACTTC; cdr3_aa: CASSLRVQRGPGETQYF
v_call: TRBV20-1; clone_size: NA; cdr3_length: 13; d_call: TRBD1; j_call: TRBJ1-2; cdr3_nt: TGCAGTGCATCCGGGACAGGGGCTTATGGCTACACCTTC; cdr3_aa: CSASGTGAYGYTF